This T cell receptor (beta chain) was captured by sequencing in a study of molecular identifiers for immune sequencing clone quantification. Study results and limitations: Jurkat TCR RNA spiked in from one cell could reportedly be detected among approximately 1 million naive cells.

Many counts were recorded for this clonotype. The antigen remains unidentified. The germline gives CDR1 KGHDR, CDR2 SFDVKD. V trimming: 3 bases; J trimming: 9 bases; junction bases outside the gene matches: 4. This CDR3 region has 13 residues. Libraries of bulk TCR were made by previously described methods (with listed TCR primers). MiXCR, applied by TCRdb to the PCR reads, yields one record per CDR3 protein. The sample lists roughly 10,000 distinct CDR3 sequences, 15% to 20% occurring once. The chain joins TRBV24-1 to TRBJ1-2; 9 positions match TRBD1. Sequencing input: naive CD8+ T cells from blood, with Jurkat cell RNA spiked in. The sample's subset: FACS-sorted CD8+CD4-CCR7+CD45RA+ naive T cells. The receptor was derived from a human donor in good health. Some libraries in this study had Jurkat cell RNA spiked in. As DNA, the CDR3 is TGTGCCACCAGTGATACCGGACAGGGGAGCTACACCTTC. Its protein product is CATSDTGQGSYTF.